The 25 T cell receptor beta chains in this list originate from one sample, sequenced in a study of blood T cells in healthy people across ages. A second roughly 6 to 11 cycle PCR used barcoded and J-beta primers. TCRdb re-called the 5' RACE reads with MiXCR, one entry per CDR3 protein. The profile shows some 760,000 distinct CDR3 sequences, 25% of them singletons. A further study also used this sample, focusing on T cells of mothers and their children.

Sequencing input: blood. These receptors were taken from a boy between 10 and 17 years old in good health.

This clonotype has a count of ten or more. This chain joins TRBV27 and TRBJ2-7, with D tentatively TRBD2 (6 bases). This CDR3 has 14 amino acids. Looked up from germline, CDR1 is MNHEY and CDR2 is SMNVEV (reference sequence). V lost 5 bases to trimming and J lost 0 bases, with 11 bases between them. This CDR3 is CASSAGGSSYEQYF. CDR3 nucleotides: TGTGCCAGCAGTGCTGGGGGGAGCTCCTACGAGCAGTACTTC.

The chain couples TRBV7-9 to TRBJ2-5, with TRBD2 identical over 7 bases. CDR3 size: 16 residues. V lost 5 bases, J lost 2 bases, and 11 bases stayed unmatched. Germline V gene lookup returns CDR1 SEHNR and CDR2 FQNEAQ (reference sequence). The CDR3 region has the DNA TGTGCCAGCAGCCAAGACCCGGGACTACCGCAAGAGACCCAGTACTTC. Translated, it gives CASSQDPGLPQETQYF.

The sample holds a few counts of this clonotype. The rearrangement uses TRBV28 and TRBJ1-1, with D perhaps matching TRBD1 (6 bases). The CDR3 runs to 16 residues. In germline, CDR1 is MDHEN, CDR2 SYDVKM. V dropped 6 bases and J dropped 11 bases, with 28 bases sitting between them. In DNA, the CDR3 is TGTGCCAGCAGCCAGGGGCCAGGGAGAGCGAGGGTTGAGGCTTTCTTT. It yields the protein CASSQGPGRARVEAFF.

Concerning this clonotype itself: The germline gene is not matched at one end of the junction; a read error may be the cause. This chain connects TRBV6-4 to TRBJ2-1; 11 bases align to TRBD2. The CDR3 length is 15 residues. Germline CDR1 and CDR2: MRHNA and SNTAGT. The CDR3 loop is CAGSDGTSGGNEQFF. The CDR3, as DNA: TGTGCCGGCAGTGATGGCACTAGCGGGGGAAATGAGCAGTTCTTC.

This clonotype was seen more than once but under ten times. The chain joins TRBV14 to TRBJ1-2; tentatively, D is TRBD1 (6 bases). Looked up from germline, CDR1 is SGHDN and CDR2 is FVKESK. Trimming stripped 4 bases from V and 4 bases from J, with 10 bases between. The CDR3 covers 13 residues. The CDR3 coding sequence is TGTGCCAGCAGCCGCGGGGGCCCCTATGGCTACACCTTC. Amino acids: CASSRGGPYGYTF.

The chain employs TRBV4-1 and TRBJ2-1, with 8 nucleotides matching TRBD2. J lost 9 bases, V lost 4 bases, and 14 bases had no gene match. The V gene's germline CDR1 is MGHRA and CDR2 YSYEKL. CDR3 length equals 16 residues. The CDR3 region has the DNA TGCGCCAGCAGCCCCAAGACGGGACTAGTAGACGGTGAGCAGTTCTTC. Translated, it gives CASSPKTGLVDGEQFF.

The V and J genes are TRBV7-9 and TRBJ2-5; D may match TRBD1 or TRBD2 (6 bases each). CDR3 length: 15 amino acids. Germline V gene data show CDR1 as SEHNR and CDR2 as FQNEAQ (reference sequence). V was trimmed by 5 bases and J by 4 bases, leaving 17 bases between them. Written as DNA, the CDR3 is TGTGCCAGCAGCCAACAGGGAGGAAGTGGAGAGACCCAGTACTTC. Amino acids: CASSQQGGSGETQYF.

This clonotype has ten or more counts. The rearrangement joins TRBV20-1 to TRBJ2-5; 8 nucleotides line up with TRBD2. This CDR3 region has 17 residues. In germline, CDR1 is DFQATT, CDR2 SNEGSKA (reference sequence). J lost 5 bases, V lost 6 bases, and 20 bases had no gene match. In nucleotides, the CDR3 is TGCAGTGCGAGGTCCTTACCGGGACTAGTTTCATTGGAGACCCAGTACTTC. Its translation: CSARSLPGLVSLETQYF.

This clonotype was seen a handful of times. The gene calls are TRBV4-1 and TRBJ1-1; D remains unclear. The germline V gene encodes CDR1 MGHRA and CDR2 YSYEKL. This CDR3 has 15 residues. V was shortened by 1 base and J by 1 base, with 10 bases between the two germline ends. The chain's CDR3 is CASSQVGTGNTEAFF. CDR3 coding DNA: TGCGCCAGCAGCCAAGTGGGTACTGGGAACACTGAAGCTTTCTTT.

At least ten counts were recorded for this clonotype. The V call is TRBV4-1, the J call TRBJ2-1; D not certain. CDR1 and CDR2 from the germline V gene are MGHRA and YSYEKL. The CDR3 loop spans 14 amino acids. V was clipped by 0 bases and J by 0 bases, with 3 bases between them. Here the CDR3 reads CASSQEPSYNEQFF. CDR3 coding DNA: TGCGCCAGCAGCCAAGAGCCCTCCTACAATGAGCAGTTCTTC.

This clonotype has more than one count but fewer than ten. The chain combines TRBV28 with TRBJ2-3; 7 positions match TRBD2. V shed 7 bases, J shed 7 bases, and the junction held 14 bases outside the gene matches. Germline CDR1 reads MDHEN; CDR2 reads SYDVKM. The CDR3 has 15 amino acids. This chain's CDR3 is CASNRPGLADYTQYF. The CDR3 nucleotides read TGTGCCAGCAACCGCCCCGGGCTAGCGGACTATACGCAGTATTTT.

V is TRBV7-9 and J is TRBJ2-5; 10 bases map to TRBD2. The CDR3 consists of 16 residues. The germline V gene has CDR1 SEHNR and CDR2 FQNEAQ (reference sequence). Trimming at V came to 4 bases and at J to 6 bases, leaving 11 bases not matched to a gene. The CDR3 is CASSYNLAGEKKTQYF. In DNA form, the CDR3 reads TGTGCCAGCAGCTACAATCTAGCGGGGGAAAAGAAGACCCAGTACTTC.

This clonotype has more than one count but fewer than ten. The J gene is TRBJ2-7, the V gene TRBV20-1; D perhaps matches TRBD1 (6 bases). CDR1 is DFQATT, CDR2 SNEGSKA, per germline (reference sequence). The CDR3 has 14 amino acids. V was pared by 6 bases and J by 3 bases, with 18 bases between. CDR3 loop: CSARQVPQYYEQYF. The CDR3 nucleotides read TGCAGTGCCCGACAGGTCCCTCAATACTACGAGCAGTACTTC.

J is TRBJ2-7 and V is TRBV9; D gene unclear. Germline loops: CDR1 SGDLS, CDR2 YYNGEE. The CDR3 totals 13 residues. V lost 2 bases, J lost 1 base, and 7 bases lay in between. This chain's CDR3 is CASSVDTSYEQYF. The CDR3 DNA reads TGTGCCAGCAGCGTTGACACATCCTACGAGCAGTACTTC.

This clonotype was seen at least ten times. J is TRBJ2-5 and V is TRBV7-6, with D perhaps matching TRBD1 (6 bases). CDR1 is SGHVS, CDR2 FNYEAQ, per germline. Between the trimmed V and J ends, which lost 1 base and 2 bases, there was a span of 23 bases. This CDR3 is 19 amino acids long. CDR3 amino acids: CASSLELGAGTPRQETQYF. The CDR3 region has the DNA TGTGCCAGCAGCTTAGAGTTGGGGGCGGGCACACCCCGACAAGAGACCCAGTACTTC.

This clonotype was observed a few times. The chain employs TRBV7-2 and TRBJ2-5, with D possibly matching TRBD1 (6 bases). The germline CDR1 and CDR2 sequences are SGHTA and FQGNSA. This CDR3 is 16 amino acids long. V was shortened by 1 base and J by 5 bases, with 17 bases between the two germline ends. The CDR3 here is CASSLGTQGHGETQYF. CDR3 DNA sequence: TGTGCCAGCAGCTTAGGTACACAGGGTCATGGGGAGACCCAGTACTTC.

The CDR3 region has the DNA TGTGCCAGCACCCTGATGACTAGCGGGGGGACTTCAGATACGCAGTATTTT. Protein: CASTLMTSGGTSDTQYF. The chain combines TRBV6-1 with TRBJ2-3, with 13 bases aligning to TRBD2. Germline assignment: CDR1 MNHNS and CDR2 SASEGT. This CDR3 contains 17 residues. V lost 7 bases, J lost 4 bases, and 11 bases stayed unmatched.

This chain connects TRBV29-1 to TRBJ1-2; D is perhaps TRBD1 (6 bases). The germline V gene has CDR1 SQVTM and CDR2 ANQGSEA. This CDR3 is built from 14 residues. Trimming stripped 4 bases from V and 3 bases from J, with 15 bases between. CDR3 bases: TGCAGCGTTGGTGACAGGCATTCGGACTATGGCTACACCTTC. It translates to CSVGDRHSDYGYTF.

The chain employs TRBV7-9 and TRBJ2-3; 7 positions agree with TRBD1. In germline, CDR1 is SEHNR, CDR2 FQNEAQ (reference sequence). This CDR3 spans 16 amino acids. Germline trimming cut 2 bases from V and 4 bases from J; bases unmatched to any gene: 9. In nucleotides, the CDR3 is TGTGCCAGCAGCTTATCAAACAGGGGTGAACCAGATACGCAGTATTTT. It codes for CASSLSNRGEPDTQYF.

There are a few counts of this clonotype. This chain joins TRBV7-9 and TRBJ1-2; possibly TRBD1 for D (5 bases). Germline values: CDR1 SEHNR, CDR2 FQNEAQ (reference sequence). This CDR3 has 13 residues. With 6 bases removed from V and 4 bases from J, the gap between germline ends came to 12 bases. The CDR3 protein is CASRPDGAYGYTF. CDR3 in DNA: TGTGCCAGCAGACCTGACGGGGCCTATGGCTACACCTTC. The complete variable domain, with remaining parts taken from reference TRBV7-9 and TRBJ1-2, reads DTGVSQNPRHKITKRGQNVTFRCDPISEHNRLYWYRQTLGQGPEFLTYFQNEAQLEKSRLLSDRFSAERPKGSFSTLEIQRTEQGDSAMYLCASRPDGAYGYTFGSGTRLTVV.

The CDR3 bases are TGTGCCAGCAGTGCCCAGACAGGGGGTGGCCGAGAGACCCAGTACTTC. It yields the protein CASSAQTGGGRETQYF. This chain uses TRBV28 with TRBJ2-5; 9 bases are a match to TRBD1. Per the germline V gene, CDR1 is MDHEN and CDR2 is SYDVKM. Germline trimming cut 5 bases from V and 4 bases from J; bases unmatched to any gene: 11. This CDR3 is 16 amino acids long.

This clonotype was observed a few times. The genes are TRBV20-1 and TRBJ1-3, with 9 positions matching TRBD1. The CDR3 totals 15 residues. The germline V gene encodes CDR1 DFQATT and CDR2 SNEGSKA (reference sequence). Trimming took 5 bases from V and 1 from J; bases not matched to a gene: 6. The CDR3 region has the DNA TGCAGTGCTTACCCCGGGACAGGGTCTGGAAACACCATATATTTT. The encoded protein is CSAYPGTGSGNTIYF.

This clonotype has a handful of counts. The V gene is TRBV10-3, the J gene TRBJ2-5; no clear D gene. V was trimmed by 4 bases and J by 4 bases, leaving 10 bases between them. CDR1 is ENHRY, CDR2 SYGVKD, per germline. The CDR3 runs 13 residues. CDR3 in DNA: TGTGCCATCAGTGTTTTGGCAGGAGAGACCCAGTACTTC. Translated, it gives CAISVLAGETQYF.

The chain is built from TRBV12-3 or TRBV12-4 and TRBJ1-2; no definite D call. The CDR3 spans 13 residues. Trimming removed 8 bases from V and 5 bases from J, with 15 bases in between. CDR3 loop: CASGPEGLYGYTF. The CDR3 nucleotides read TGTGCCAGCGGTCCCGAGGGTTTGTATGGCTACACCTTC.

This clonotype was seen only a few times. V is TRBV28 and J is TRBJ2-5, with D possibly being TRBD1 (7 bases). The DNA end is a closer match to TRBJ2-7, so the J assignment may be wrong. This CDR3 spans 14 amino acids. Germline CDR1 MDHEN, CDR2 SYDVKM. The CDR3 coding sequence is TGTGCCAGCAGTTCGGGGGACAGATCCTACGAGCAGTACTTC. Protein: CASSSGDRSYEQYF.